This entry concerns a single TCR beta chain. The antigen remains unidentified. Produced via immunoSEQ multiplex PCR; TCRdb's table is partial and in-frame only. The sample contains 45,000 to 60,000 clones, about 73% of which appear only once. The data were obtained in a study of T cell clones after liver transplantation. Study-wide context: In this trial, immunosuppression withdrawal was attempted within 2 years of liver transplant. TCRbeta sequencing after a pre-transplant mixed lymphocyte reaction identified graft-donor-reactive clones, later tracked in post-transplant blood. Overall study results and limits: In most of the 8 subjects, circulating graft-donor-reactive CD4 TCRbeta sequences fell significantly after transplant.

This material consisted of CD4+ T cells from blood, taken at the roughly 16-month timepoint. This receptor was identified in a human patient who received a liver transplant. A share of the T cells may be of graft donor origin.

The CDR3 loop reads CASSIGTGGHQPQHF. The CDR3 DNA is TGTGCCAGCAGCATAGGGACAGGAGGACATCAGCCCCAGCATTTT. V is TRBV6-5 and J is TRBJ1-5; 8 bases fit TRBD1. Germline values: CDR1 MNHEY, CDR2 SVGAGI. V dropped 6 bases and J dropped 5; count of bases not matched to a gene: 9. This CDR3 has 15 residues.